Listed below are T cell receptor beta chains from one sample, sequenced in a study of OX40 agonist ivuxolimab in advanced cancers. Measured with immunoSEQ multiplex PCR; TCRdb has only the in-frame clones, and not every one. The sample has some 66,000 clones, over 70% seen once; the top ten hold more than 5.5%. The sample here was CD4+ or CD8+ T cells sorted from blood, taken in a trial of the OX40 agonist ivuxolimab. Source of these receptors: an adult with an advanced solid tumor such as melanoma, head and neck, liver or kidney cancer. Both conserved end residues are part of each CDR3. The order of the fields is V gene, D gene, clone size, J gene, CDR3 DNA, CDR3 protein. A D gene is named only where the DNA matches it firmly. Some rows have no size entry. The others give once, few or many, or a class for an expanded clone.

V gene: TRBV18
D gene: .
clone size: .
J gene: TRBJ1-2
CDR3 DNA: TGTGCCAGCTCACCGCCTTCGTCCAACTATGGCTACACCTTC
CDR3 protein: CASSPPSSNYGYTF

V gene: TRBV28
D gene: .
clone size: .
J gene: TRBJ1-5
CDR3 DNA: TGTGCCAGCAGTTCCTCCCCTCGACTTGGTCGGGACAATCAGCCCCAGCATTTT
CDR3 protein: CASSSSPRLGRDNQPQHF

V gene: TRBV21-1
D gene: .
clone size: few
J gene: TRBJ1-5
CDR3 DNA: TGTGCCGGAAATCAGCCCCAGCATTTT
CDR3 protein: CAGNQPQHF

V gene: TRBV21-1
D gene: .
clone size: .
J gene: TRBJ2-3
CDR3 DNA: TGTGCCAGCAGCACCAGGGACAGGGGGGTAAAAGATACGCAGTATTTT
CDR3 protein: CASSTRDRGVKDTQYF

V gene: TRBV2
D gene: TRBD2
clone size: once
J gene: TRBJ2-1
CDR3 DNA: TGTGCCAGCAGTGCCGGACTAGCGGTATACAATGAGCAGTTCTTC
CDR3 protein: CASSAGLAVYNEQFF

V gene: TRBV7-2
D gene: .
clone size: .
J gene: TRBJ2-7
CDR3 DNA: TGTGCCAGCAGCCCGCACGCTGGCTACGAGCAGTACTTC
CDR3 protein: CASSPHAGYEQYF

V gene: TRBV11-1
D gene: .
clone size: .
J gene: TRBJ2-5
CDR3 DNA: TGTGCCAGCAGCTTTGAGGGACAAGAGACCCAGTACTTC
CDR3 protein: CASSFEGQETQYF

V gene: TRBV9
D gene: TRBD2
clone size: .
J gene: TRBJ2-3
CDR3 DNA: TGTGCCAGCAGCCCGGCGGGGGAAATCACAGATACGCAGTATTTT
CDR3 protein: CASSPAGEITDTQYF

V gene: TRBV5-1
D gene: .
clone size: .
J gene: TRBJ1-2
CDR3 DNA: TGCGCCAGCAGCCGAACGACACCGCTTAACTATGGCTACACCTTC
CDR3 protein: CASSRTTPLNYGYTF

V gene: TRBV7-9
D gene: .
clone size: .
J gene: TRBJ2-5
CDR3 DNA: TGTGCCAGCAGTCACGACAGGGACTATCGGATTACTAAGACCCAGTACTTC
CDR3 protein: CASSHDRDYRITKTQYF

V gene: TRBV4-3
D gene: .
clone size: .
J gene: TRBJ2-7
CDR3 DNA: TGCGCCAGCAGCCAAGACGGTCTGGGTTCCTACGAGCAGTACTTC
CDR3 protein: CASSQDGLGSYEQYF

V gene: TRBV4-2
D gene: TRBD2
clone size: .
J gene: TRBJ2-3
CDR3 DNA: TGTGCCAGCAGCCAGGCTATTAGCGGGGGTAGCACAGATACGCAGTATTTT
CDR3 protein: CASSQAISGGSTDTQYF

V gene: TRBV6-6
D gene: .
clone size: .
J gene: TRBJ2-3
CDR3 DNA: TGTGCCAGCAGCTATACTAGGCCAGATACGCAGTATTTT
CDR3 protein: CASSYTRPDTQYF

V gene: TRBV6-5
D gene: .
clone size: .
J gene: TRBJ1-1
CDR3 DNA: TGTGCCAGCAGTTACCCACAGGGACCCACTGAAGCTTTCTTT
CDR3 protein: CASSYPQGPTEAFF

V gene: TRBV28
D gene: TRBD2
clone size: .
J gene: TRBJ2-1
CDR3 DNA: TGTGCCAACAGCCAAGGACTAGCGGGAGGGCCCGACAATGAGCAGTTCTTC
CDR3 protein: CANSQGLAGGPDNEQFF

V gene: TRBV29-1
D gene: .
clone size: .
J gene: TRBJ1-5
CDR3 DNA: TGCAGCGCCCGGGGGGGGTTAAATCAGCCCCAGCATTTT
CDR3 protein: CSARGGLNQPQHF

V gene: TRBV28
D gene: .
clone size: .
J gene: TRBJ1-2
CDR3 DNA: TGTGCCAGCAGTTTCCGGGGAGGGGGAGCTGGCTACACCTTC
CDR3 protein: CASSFRGGGAGYTF

V gene: TRBV19
D gene: .
clone size: once
J gene: TRBJ1-5
CDR3 DNA: TGTGCCAGTAGTACAGGACAGCTCAATCAGCCCCAGCATTTT
CDR3 protein: CASSTGQLNQPQHF

V gene: TRBV7-2
D gene: .
clone size: .
J gene: TRBJ2-5
CDR3 DNA: TGTGCCAGCAGCTTAGCTGGGCGGAGCCCCCAAGAGACCCAGTACTTC
CDR3 protein: CASSLAGRSPQETQYF

V gene: TRBV9
D gene: .
clone size: .
J gene: TRBJ2-2
CDR3 DNA: TGTGCCAGCAGCGTAGGGGGGAGGTCAGATGGCGCGAACACCGGGGAGCTGTTTTTT
CDR3 protein: CASSVGGRSDGANTGELFF

V gene: TRBV21-1
D gene: .
clone size: .
J gene: TRBJ1-5
CDR3 DNA: TGTGCCAGCATCACAGGGGTCCCCTATTCGAGCAATCAGCCCCAGCATTTT
CDR3 protein: CASITGVPYSSNQPQHF

V gene: TRBV4-1
D gene: TRBD1
clone size: .
J gene: TRBJ1-4
CDR3 DNA: TGCGCCAGCAGCCAAGACCCCGGGACAGATGAAAAACTGTTTTTT
CDR3 protein: CASSQDPGTDEKLFF

V gene: TRBV27
D gene: .
clone size: .
J gene: TRBJ1-1
CDR3 DNA: TGTGCCAGCAGTTCCGGACAGATGAACACTGAAGCTTTCTTT
CDR3 protein: CASSSGQMNTEAFF

V gene: TRBV5-1
D gene: .
clone size: few
J gene: TRBJ1-3
CDR3 DNA: TGCGCCAGCAGCTTGGATTGGGGTCCCCTTGGAAACACCATATATTTT
CDR3 protein: CASSLDWGPLGNTIYF

V gene: TRBV2
D gene: TRBD1
clone size: .
J gene: TRBJ1-1
CDR3 DNA: TGTGCCAGCAGTGAACTCCAGGGGGTCACTGAAGCTTTCTTT
CDR3 protein: CASSELQGVTEAFF

V gene: TRBV6-1
D gene: .
clone size: .
J gene: TRBJ2-2
CDR3 DNA: TGTGCCAGCAGTGATCCAGAAATAGGGGGAGCCACCGGGGAGCTGTTTTTT
CDR3 protein: CASSDPEIGGATGELFF

V gene: TRBV20-1
D gene: TRBD2
clone size: once
J gene: TRBJ2-3
CDR3 DNA: TGCAGTGCGCCGGGGGGGGATACGCAGTATTTT
CDR3 protein: CSAPGGDTQYF

V gene: TRBV5-6
D gene: .
clone size: .
J gene: TRBJ1-2
CDR3 DNA: TGTGCCAGCAGCTTGGCATCAGGGCAGGGCTACACCTTC
CDR3 protein: CASSLASGQGYTF

V gene: TRBV5-1
D gene: TRBD2
clone size: .
J gene: TRBJ2-2
CDR3 DNA: TGCGCCAGCAGCACCTCCCCCGGGACTAGCGGGGGCCCGAACACCGGGGAGCTGTTTTTT
CDR3 protein: CASSTSPGTSGGPNTGELFF

V gene: TRBV27
D gene: TRBD2
clone size: .
J gene: TRBJ2-5
CDR3 DNA: TGTGCCAGCAGGGACCACTTAGCGGGAGGGCCTGGGGAGACCCAGTACTTC
CDR3 protein: CASRDHLAGGPGETQYF

V gene: TRBV7-9
D gene: .
clone size: .
J gene: TRBJ2-1
CDR3 DNA: TGTGCCAGCAGCTTATTAAGGCGGGATTCACGCTACAATGAGCAGTTCTTC
CDR3 protein: CASSLLRRDSRYNEQFF

V gene: TRBV9
D gene: .
clone size: .
J gene: TRBJ1-2
CDR3 DNA: TGTGCCAGCAGCTTGGGGACGGGTGGCTACACCTTC
CDR3 protein: CASSLGTGGYTF

V gene: TRBV11-3
D gene: .
clone size: .
J gene: TRBJ2-7
CDR3 DNA: TGTGCCAGCAGCTTAACCTCGGCCTACGAGCAGTACTTC
CDR3 protein: CASSLTSAYEQYF

V gene: TRBV7-8
D gene: .
clone size: few
J gene: TRBJ2-2
CDR3 DNA: TGTGCCAGCAGCTTAGGACAGCCCGGGGAGCTGTTTTTT
CDR3 protein: CASSLGQPGELFF